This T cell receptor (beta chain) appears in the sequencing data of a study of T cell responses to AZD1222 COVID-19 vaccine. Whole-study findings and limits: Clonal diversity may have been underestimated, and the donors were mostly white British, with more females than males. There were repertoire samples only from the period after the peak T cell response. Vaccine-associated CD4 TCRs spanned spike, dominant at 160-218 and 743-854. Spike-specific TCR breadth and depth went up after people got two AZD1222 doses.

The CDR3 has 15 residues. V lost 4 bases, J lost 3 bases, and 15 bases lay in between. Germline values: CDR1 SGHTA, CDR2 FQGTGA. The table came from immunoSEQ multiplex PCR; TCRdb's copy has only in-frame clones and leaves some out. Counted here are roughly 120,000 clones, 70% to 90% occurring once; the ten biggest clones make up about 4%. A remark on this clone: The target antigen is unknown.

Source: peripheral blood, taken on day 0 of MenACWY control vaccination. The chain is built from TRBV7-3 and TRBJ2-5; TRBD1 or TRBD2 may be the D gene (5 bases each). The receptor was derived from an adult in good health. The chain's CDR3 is CASSSVRGPKETQYF. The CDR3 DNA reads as TGTGCCAGCAGCTCCGTGAGGGGACCCAAAGAGACCCAGTACTTC.